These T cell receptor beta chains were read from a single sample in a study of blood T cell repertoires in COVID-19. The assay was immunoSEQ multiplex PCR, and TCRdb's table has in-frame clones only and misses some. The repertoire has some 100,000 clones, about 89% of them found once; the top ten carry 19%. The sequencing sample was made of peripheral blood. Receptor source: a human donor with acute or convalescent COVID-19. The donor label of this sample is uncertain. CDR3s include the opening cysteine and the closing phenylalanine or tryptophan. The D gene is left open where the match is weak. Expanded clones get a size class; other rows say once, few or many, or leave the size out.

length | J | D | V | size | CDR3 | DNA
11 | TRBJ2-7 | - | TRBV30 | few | CAWSVLREQYF | TGTGCCTGGAGTGTTCTCCGCGAGCAGTACTTC
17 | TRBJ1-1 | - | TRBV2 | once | CASTHDRKLRENTEAFF | TGTGCCAGCACACATGACAGGAAACTTAGAGAGAACACTGAAGCTTTCTTT
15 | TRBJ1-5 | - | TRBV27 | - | CASSPSVLRGQPQHF | TGTGCCAGCAGCCCCAGCGTTTTACGGGGTCAGCCCCAGCATTTT
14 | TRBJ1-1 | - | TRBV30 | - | CAWSPLTMNTEAFF | TGTGCCTGGAGTCCTTTGACTATGAACACTGAAGCTTTCTTT
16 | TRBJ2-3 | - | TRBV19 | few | CASSIGRVAGTDTQYF | TGTGCCAGTAGTATAGGCAGGGTGGCTGGAACAGATACGCAGTATTTT
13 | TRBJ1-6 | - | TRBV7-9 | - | CASSSRADSPLHF | TGTGCCAGCAGCAGCAGGGCAGATTCACCCCTCCACTTT
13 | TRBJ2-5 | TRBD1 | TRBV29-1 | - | CSGIRTGGKAQYF | TGCAGCGGTATACGGACAGGGGGCAAAGCCCAGTACTTC
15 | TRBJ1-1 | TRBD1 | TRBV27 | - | CASTPRGLGYTEAFF | TGTGCCAGCACCCCAAGGGGGCTCGGGTACACTGAAGCTTTCTTT
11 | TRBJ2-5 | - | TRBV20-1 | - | CSALYRETQYF | TGCAGTGCGCTTTACCGGGAGACCCAGTACTTC
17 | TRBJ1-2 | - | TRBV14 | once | CASSPHKGQPANYGYTF | TGTGCCAGCAGCCCTCACAAGGGGCAACCCGCTAACTATGGCTACACCTTC
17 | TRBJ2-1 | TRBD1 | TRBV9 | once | CASSAEHRTGLGNEQFF | TGTGCCAGCAGCGCCGAACACCGGACAGGGTTAGGTAATGAGCAGTTCTTC
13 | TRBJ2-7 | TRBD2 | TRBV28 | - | CASATSGAYEQYF | TGTGCCAGTGCGACTAGCGGGGCCTACGAGCAGTACTTC
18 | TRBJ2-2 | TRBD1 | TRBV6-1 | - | CASSEIKGGAGNTGELFF | TGTGCCAGCAGCGAAATAAAAGGGGGCGCAGGGAACACCGGGGAGCTGTTTTTT
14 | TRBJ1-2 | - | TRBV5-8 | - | CASSFGRTLYGYTF | TGTGCCAGCAGCTTCGGGAGGACCCTCTATGGCTACACCTTC
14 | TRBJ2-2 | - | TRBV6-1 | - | CASSETTGPGELFF | TGTGCCAGCAGTGAAACGACAGGACCCGGGGAGCTGTTTTTT
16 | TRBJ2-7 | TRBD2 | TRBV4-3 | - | CASSQVARLAGVEQYF | TGCGCCAGCAGCCAAGTGGCAAGGCTAGCGGGAGTTGAGCAGTACTTC
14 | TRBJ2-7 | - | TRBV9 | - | CASSPSPGPYEQYF | TGTGCCAGCAGCCCTTCGCCGGGTCCCTACGAGCAGTACTTC
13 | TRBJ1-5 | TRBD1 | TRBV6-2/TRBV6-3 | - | CASSPQGGQPQHF | TGTGCCAGCAGCCCGCAGGGGGGTCAGCCCCAGCATTTT
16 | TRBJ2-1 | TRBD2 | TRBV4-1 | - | CASSQEGLAGLDEQFF | TGCGCCAGCAGCCAAGAAGGACTAGCGGGATTGGATGAGCAGTTCTTC
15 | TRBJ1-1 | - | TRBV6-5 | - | CASRKRGLGGIEAFF | TGTGCCAGCAGAAAGAGGGGACTAGGAGGGATTGAAGCTTTCTTT
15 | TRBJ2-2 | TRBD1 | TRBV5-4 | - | CASTTGQGVSGELFF | TGTGCCAGCACTACGGGACAGGGAGTTTCCGGGGAGCTGTTTTTT
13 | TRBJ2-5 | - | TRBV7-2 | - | CASSRQARETQYF | TGTGCCAGCAGTAGACAGGCGAGGGAGACCCAGTACTTC
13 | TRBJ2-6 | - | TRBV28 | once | CASSPGGGSVLTF | TGTGCCAGCAGTCCAGGCGGGGGCTCCGTCCTGACTTTC
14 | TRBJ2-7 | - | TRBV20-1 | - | CSASGGPHPYEQYF | TGCAGTGCTAGTGGAGGGCCCCACCCTTACGAGCAGTACTTC
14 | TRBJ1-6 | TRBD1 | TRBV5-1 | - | CASSWGQGNSPLHF | TGCGCCAGCAGCTGGGGACAGGGGAATTCACCCCTCCACTTT
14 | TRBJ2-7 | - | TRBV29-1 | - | CSVTTAFSSYEQYF | TGCAGCGTAACGACAGCCTTTAGCTCCTACGAGCAGTACTTC
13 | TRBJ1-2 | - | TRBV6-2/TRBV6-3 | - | CASSYAEDYGYTF | TGTGCCAGCAGTTACGCGGAAGACTATGGCTACACCTTC
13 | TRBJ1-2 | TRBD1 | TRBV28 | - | CASRAQGNRGYTF | TGTGCCAGCAGGGCACAGGGGAATCGTGGCTACACCTTC
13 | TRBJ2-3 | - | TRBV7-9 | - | CASSPGSTDTQYF | TGTGCCAGCAGTCCGGGAAGCACAGATACGCAGTATTTT
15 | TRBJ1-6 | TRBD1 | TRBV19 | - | CASTPRTGANSPLHF | TGTGCCAGTACCCCCCGGACAGGGGCAAACTCACCCCTCCACTTT
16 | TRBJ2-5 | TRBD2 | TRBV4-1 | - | CASSQLLSGGGETQYF | TGCGCCAGCAGCCAATTACTTAGCGGGGGGGGAGAGACCCAGTACTTC
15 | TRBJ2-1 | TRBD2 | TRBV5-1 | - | CASSASGVDYNEQFF | TGCGCCAGCAGCGCCAGCGGGGTGGACTACAATGAGCAGTTCTTC
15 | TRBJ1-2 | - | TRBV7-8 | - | CASSLEGGVVYGYTF | TGTGCCAGCAGCTTAGAGGGGGGGGTAGTCTATGGCTACACCTTC
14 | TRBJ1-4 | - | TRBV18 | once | CASSPSSTHEKLFF | TGTGCCAGCTCACCAAGTTCGACTCATGAAAAACTGTTTTTT
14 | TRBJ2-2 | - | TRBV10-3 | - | CAIRRQSNTGELFF | TGTGCCATCCGGAGACAGTCGAACACCGGGGAGCTGTTTTTT
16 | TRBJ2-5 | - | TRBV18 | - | CASSPPNGQGTETQYF | TGTGCCAGCTCACCTCCAAATGGGCAGGGGACGGAGACCCAGTACTTC
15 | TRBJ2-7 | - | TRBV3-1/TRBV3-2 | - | CASSQAPGFGYEQYF | TGTGCCAGCAGCCAAGCCCCGGGGTTTGGCTACGAGCAGTACTTC
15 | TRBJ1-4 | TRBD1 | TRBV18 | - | CASSPGTGVNEKLFF | TGTGCCAGCTCACCAGGGACAGGAGTTAATGAAAAACTGTTTTTT
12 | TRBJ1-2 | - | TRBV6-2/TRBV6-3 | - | CASSDAGYGYTF | TGTGCCAGCAGCGACGCGGGGTATGGCTACACCTTC
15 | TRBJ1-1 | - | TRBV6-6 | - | CASSYSKRGITEAFF | TGTGCCAGCAGTTACTCGAAGCGGGGGATCACTGAAGCTTTCTTT
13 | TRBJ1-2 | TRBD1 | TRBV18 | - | CASSPDRDYGYTF | TGTGCCAGCTCACCAGACAGGGACTATGGCTACACCTTC
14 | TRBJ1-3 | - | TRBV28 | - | CASNLPGSGNTIYF | TGTGCCAGCAATCTTCCGGGGTCCGGAAACACCATATATTTT
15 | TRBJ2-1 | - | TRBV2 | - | CASTLVLWPYNEQFF | TGTGCCAGCACCCTGGTGTTGTGGCCGTACAATGAGCAGTTCTTC
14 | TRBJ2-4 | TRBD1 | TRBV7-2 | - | CASSFRDRGNIQYF | TGTGCCAGCAGCTTCCGGGACAGGGGGAACATTCAGTACTTC
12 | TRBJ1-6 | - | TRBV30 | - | CAWSRPYSPLHF | TGTGCCTGGAGTCGTCCCTATTCACCCCTCCACTTT
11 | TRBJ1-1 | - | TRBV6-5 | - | CASSRDIAAFF | TGTGCCAGCAGCCGGGACATTGCGGCTTTCTTT
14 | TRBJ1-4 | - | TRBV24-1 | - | CATSKGRGNEKLFF | TGTGCCACCAGTAAAGGACGGGGGAATGAAAAACTGTTTTTT
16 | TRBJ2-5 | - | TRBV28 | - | CASSTVTGTNQETQYF | TGTGCCAGCAGCACAGTAACCGGGACAAATCAAGAGACCCAGTACTTC
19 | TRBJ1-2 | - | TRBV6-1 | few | CASSEALLSAIWSSDGYTF | TGTGCCAGCAGTGAAGCGCTTTTATCAGCGATCTGGTCGTCGGATGGCTACACCTTC
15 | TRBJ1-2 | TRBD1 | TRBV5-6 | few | CASSFRGQGVVGYTF | TGTGCCAGCAGCTTCCGCGGACAGGGTGTTGTTGGCTACACCTTC
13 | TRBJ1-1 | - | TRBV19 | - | CASSIFQNTEAFF | TGTGCCAGTAGTATATTCCAAAACACTGAAGCTTTCTTT
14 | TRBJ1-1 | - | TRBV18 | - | CASSPREADTEAFF | TGTGCCAGCTCACCACGTGAGGCCGACACTGAAGCTTTCTTT
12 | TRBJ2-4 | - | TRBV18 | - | CASSPMLNIQYF | TGTGCCAGCTCACCAATGTTGAACATTCAGTACTTC
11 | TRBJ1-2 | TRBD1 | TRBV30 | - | CAWRDSYRYTF | TGTGCCTGGCGGGACAGTTATCGCTACACCTTC
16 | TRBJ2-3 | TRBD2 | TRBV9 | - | CASSVAGGRRADTQYF | TGTGCCAGCAGCGTAGCTGGCGGGAGAAGGGCAGATACGCAGTATTTT